The clone carrying this T cell receptor (beta chain) was observed a single time. Authors' analysis steps: How many nucleated cells were present was estimated from reference gene primer amplification. Sequenced by immunoSEQ multiplex PCR; TCRdb stores in-frame clones only, minus some. Clone size and V and J calls were adopted from that table, with D and trimming inferred from the DNA. Of 200,000 to 250,000 clones listed, approximately 90% are singletons. The sample is drawn from a study of blood T cell repertoires in COVID-19. About the study: Samples representing acute and convalescent COVID-19 were sourced from the United States, Italy and Spain. T cells, B-cell-depleted T cells, or PBMCs provided the cDNA or gDNA that served as material.

Trimming pared 9 bases from V and 11 bases from J, leaving 16 bases between. Per the germline V gene, CDR1 is SNHLY and CDR2 is FYNNEI. This CDR3 spans 11 amino acids. The chain couples TRBV2 to TRBJ1-1, with no clear D. Sample: peripheral blood. This clonotype was obtained from a woman between 18 and 29 years old who had recovered from COVID-19. For the CDR3, the DNA is TGTGCCAGTCGACTAGGACCCGTCGCTTTCTTT. Translated, it gives CASRLGPVAFF.